Below, 9 T cell receptor beta chains from the same sample are listed, as sequenced in a study of blood T cells in healthy people across ages. The use of a sample-barcoded 5' primer and a J-beta primer mix characterized a second PCR of about 6 to 11 cycles. TCRdb passed the 5' RACE reads through MiXCR, listing each CDR3 protein once. The sample yields 1.5 million to 2 million distinct CDR3 sequences, 28% seen once. The sequencing input was blood. These receptors were obtained from a young woman in good health.

The rearrangement links TRBV5-1 to TRBJ2-1; TRBD2 might be the D (7 bases). Between the trimmed V and J ends, which lost 3 bases and 8 bases, there was a span of 15 bases. From germline, CDR1 is SGHRS and CDR2 YFSETQ. The CDR3 spans 14 residues. The chain's CDR3 is CASSSLTGGDEQFF. CDR3 nucleotide sequence: TGCGCCAGCAGCTCCCTTACGGGGGGCGATGAGCAGTTCTTC.

This chain connects TRBV5-1 to TRBJ1-1; maybe TRBD1 (6 bases). The germline CDR1 and CDR2 sequences are SGHRS and YFSETQ. V was clipped by 0 bases and J by 1 base, with 10 bases between them. This CDR3 region has 15 residues. CDR3 sequence (DNA): TGCGCCAGCAGCTTGGCTACAGGGACGAACACTGAAGCTTTCTTT. Encoded protein: CASSLATGTNTEAFF.

This clonotype was seen ten or more times. This chain uses TRBV4-3 with TRBJ2-1, with 7 bases aligning to TRBD1. V gave up 1 base and J gave up 10 bases; unmatched junction bases: 4. CDR1 and CDR2 from the germline V gene are LGHNA and YSLEER. This CDR3 is built from 13 residues. The CDR3 spells CASSQGGGGEQFF. CDR3 DNA sequence: TGCGCCAGCAGCCAAGGAGGGGGCGGGGAGCAGTTCTTC.

In the case of this clonotype: A much larger clone differs by one base, so this may be a read error. This sequence joins TRBV10-3 and TRBJ2-1; TRBD2 is a possible D gene (6 bases). Trimming took 4 bases from V and 6 from J, leaving 16 bases between them. CDR3 length: 15 residues. Germline CDR1 reads ENHRY; CDR2 reads SYGVKD. The CDR3 DNA reads as TGTGCCATCAGTGCTGGGGAGGAAGCGTCCAATGAGCAGTTCTTC. Amino acid sequence: CAISAGEEASNEQFF.

A note on this clonotype: This clone may be a read error of a much larger clone one base away. The chain links TRBV27 to TRBJ2-1; 9 bases match TRBD2. CDR1 is MNHEY, CDR2 SMNVEV, per germline (reference sequence). This CDR3 has 13 residues. The V and J ends lost 6 bases and 7 bases, in that order; junction bases with no gene match: 4. CDR3 DNA sequence: TGTGCCAGCAGGGGTAGCGGGAGTAATGAGCAGTTCTTC. Its protein is CASRGSGSNEQFF.

Ten or more counts support this clonotype. The chain couples TRBV7-2 to TRBJ2-3, with D uncertain. The V end lost 4 bases, the J end lost 2 bases, and 4 bases lay between the germline ends. The CDR3 loop spans 12 amino acids. Germline CDR1 is SGHTA and CDR2 is FQGNSA. CDR3 in amino acids: CASSSYTDTQYF. As DNA, the CDR3 is TGTGCCAGCAGCTCATACACAGATACGCAGTATTTT.

The genes are TRBV10-3 and TRBJ1-5; D might be TRBD1 (6 bases). The CDR3 totals 13 residues. V was shortened by 6 bases and J by 10 bases, with 16 bases between the two germline ends. CDR1 is ENHRY and CDR2 is SYGVKD in the germline V gene. CDR3 nucleotides: TGTGCCATCAGGCCGGACAGTAGTCAACCCCAGCATTTT. Residues: CAIRPDSSQPQHF.

The chain recombines TRBV5-1 with TRBJ2-7; 8 bases match TRBD1. Trimming at V came to 6 bases and at J to 4 bases, leaving 12 bases not matched to a gene. The CDR3 sequence is 15 residues long. Looked up from germline, CDR1 is SGHRS and CDR2 is YFSETQ. CDR3 sequence (DNA): TGCGCCAGCAAATCCTCGACAGGGGCAAGGTACGAGCAGTACTTC. It translates to CASKSSTGARYEQYF.

The chain combines TRBV5-1 with TRBJ2-7, with 7 bases identical to TRBD1. The trim removed 3 bases at V and 4 bases at J, leaving 7 bases unmatched. In germline, CDR1 is SGHRS, CDR2 YFSETQ. The CDR3 is 14 amino acids. The CDR3 coding sequence is TGCGCCAGCAGCTCCTGGGACAGCTATTACGAGCAGTACTTC. This gives the protein CASSSWDSYYEQYF.